The 32 T cell receptor beta chains in this list originate from one sample, sequenced in a study of T cell repertoires in aging, cancer and after chemotherapy. Peripheral blood genomic DNA, not sorted cells or RNA, was the template. TRB rearrangements spanning V, D and J were amplified using mixed TRB-A/B primers. TCRdb re-called the multiplex PCR reads with MiXCR, one entry per CDR3 protein. The sample contains under 8,500 distinct CDR3 sequences, 32% of which appear only once. Material: blood. The source of these receptors is a human donor in good health.

The sample holds one count of this clonotype. The chain links TRBV6-2 or TRBV6-3 to TRBJ1-6, with TRBD1 as a possible D gene (5 bases). CDR3 size: 14 residues. The germline V gene encodes CDR1 MNHEY and CDR2 SVGEGT. With 9 bases removed from V and 10 bases from J, the gap between germline ends came to 19 bases. The CDR3 here is CASSEEGTRSPLHF. The CDR3 nucleotides read TGTGCCAGTTCCGAGGAGGGGACGCGGTCACCCCTCCACTTT.

This clonotype was detected once. The chain carries TRBV24-1 and TRBJ2-3; 16 nucleotides line up with TRBD2. V gave up 4 bases and J gave up 9 bases; unmatched junction bases: 6. This CDR3 is 16 amino acids long. The germline CDR1 and CDR2 sequences are KGHDR and SFDVKD. The CDR3 loop is CATSETGLAGGETQYF. Written as DNA, the CDR3 is TGTGCCACCAGTGAGACGGGACTAGCGGGGGGGGAAACGCAGTATTTT.

This clonotype rates as medium-sized. This rearrangement joins TRBV12-3 or TRBV12-4 to TRBJ1-2, with 7 bases aligning to TRBD1. After removal of 5 bases from V and 4 bases from J, the junction contained 10 bases not matched to a gene. The CDR3 sequence is 15 residues long. The CDR3 bases are TGTGCCAGCAGTCTACGGACAGGTGGGATCTATGGCTACACCTTC. Protein product: CASSLRTGGIYGYTF.

The CDR3 bases are TGTGCCAGCAGTTACGGCAGGGGCTATAGCAATCAGCCCCAGCATTTT. Amino acids: CASSYGRGYSNQPQHF. This sequence joins TRBV6-2 or TRBV6-3 and TRBJ1-5; TRBD1 might be the D (6 bases). Trimming took off 2 bases at V and 0 bases at J, with 11 bases between the two ends. Germline V CDR1 and CDR2: MNHEY, SVGEGT. The CDR3 sequence is 16 residues long.

By share, this clonotype counts as medium-sized. The J gene is TRBJ2-2, the V gene TRBV29-1, with D possibly being TRBD1 (7 bases). This CDR3 has 12 amino acids. Trimming removed 3 bases at V and 9 bases at J, with 11 bases between. Germline CDR1 is SQVTM and CDR2 is ANQGSEA. CDR3 DNA sequence: TGCAGCGTTGATCAGGGGGGCCGGGAGCTGTTTTTT. It encodes CSVDQGGRELFF.

This clonotype was observed once. The V and J genes are TRBV7-2 and TRBJ1-1; 7 nucleotides align to TRBD1. The CDR3 length is 16 residues. CDR1 SGHTA and CDR2 FQGNSA come from the germline V gene. The V segment lost 4 bases and the J segment 4 bases; nucleotides outside the gene matches: 12. The CDR3 DNA reads TGTGCCAGCAGCTCCTCTGGTGTAGGGGGCAGCACTGAAGCTTTCTTT. Translating it yields CASSSSGVGGSTEAFF.

This chain links TRBV6-6 with TRBJ2-3, with 11 bases fitting TRBD2. CDR3 length: 16 amino acids. V dropped 4 bases and J dropped 0; count of bases not matched to a gene: 3. Germline V gene lookup returns CDR1 MNHNY and CDR2 SVGAGI (reference sequence). This CDR3 is CASSSWTSGSTDTQYF. Written as DNA, the CDR3 is TGTGCCAGCAGTTCTTGGACTAGCGGGAGCACAGATACGCAGTATTTT.

This clonotype appeared a few times. V is TRBV27 and J is TRBJ2-5; TRBD1 might be the D (5 bases). Germline-derived CDR1 and CDR2 are MNHEY and SMNVEV (reference sequence). CDR3 length: 13 residues. V lost 3 bases to trimming and J lost 4 bases, with 9 bases between them. As DNA, the CDR3 is TGTGCCAGCAGTTTGGATAGGGGAGAGACCCAGTACTTC. Its protein is CASSLDRGETQYF.

In this sample, this clonotype is medium-sized. This chain connects TRBV6-1 to TRBJ2-2, with 11 bases identical to TRBD2. V was clipped by 7 bases and J by 7 bases; unmatched bases: 5. The CDR3 covers 14 residues. Per germline, CDR1 MNHNS and CDR2 SASEGT. CDR3 loop: CASTTSGEGGELFF. CDR3 nucleotide sequence: TGTGCCAGCACGACTAGCGGGGAAGGCGGGGAGCTGTTTTTT.

V is TRBV27 and J is TRBJ1-2, with 7 bases identical to TRBD1. Germline values: CDR1 MNHEY, CDR2 SMNVEV (reference sequence). V lost 6 bases, J lost 4 bases, and 5 bases stayed unmatched. There are 13 residues in the CDR3. CDR3 nucleotides: TGTGCCAGCAGGGCCAGGGGGGCCTATGGCTACACCTTC. Translated: CASRARGAYGYTF.

The CDR3 DNA reads as TGTGCCACCTCATCACCGGGTCTTTCGAACACAGATACGCAGTATTTT. This codes for CATSSPGLSNTDTQYF. The rearrangement joins TRBV6-9 to TRBJ2-3; D gene uncertain. This CDR3 region has 16 residues. Deletions cut 10 bases from V and 2 bases from J, with 22 bases between. Germline-derived CDR1 and CDR2 are MNHGY and SVAAGI.

In its sample, this clonotype ranks as medium-sized (0.01 to 0.1%). The gene calls are TRBV6-6 and TRBJ2-7, with unresolved D. With 4 bases removed from V and 0 bases from J, the gap between germline ends came to 7 bases. CDR1 MNHNY and CDR2 SVGAGI come from the germline V gene (reference sequence). This CDR3 contains 13 residues. This CDR3 reads CASSLSYSYEQYF. The CDR3 bases are TGTGCCAGCAGTTTGTCTTACTCCTACGAGCAGTACTTC.

For this clonotype: Germline and junction disagree at one end, which may indicate a read error. The gene calls are TRBV10-3 and TRBJ1-2; the D is unclear. This CDR3 region has 14 residues. CDR1 and CDR2 from the germline V gene are ENHRY and SYGVKD. The CDR3 DNA sequence: TGTGCCATCAATGAGGCCGGTCCTAACTATGGCTACACCTTC. It encodes CAINEAGPNYGYTF.

The chain couples TRBV27 to TRBJ2-7, with TRBD2 as a possible D gene (5 bases). CDR3 length equals 13 residues. Trimming left V 4 bases short and J 0 bases short, with 7 bases between. The germline gives CDR1 MNHEY, CDR2 SMNVEV (reference sequence). This chain's CDR3 is CASSSGNSYEQYF. CDR3 in DNA: TGTGCCAGCAGTTCCGGGAACTCCTACGAGCAGTACTTC.

In its sample, this clonotype was seen a few times. J is TRBJ2-3 and V is TRBV15; tentative D call: TRBD1 (6 bases). CDR1 and CDR2 (germline): LNHNV, YYDKDF (reference sequence). V lost 3 bases, J lost 5 bases, and 12 bases lay in between. The CDR3 spans 14 residues. The DNA of the CDR3 is TGTGCCACCAGCAGGGGTTACAGGGAAGATACGCAGTATTTT. Protein sequence: CATSRGYREDTQYF.

As concerns this clonotype: At one of its ends the junction is not consistent with the germline gene, which may arise from a read error. The chain couples TRBV4-2 to TRBJ2-5, with D possibly being TRBD2 (7 bases). From germline, CDR1 is LGHNA and CDR2 YNFKEQ. The CDR3 covers 14 residues. Here the CDR3 DNA reads TGTGCCAGCAGACGACTGGGGGGGCAAGACACCCAGTACTTT. This translates into CASRRLGGQDTQYF.

The chain joins TRBV6-2 or TRBV6-3 to TRBJ2-2; no definite D call. V was trimmed by 2 bases and J by 4 bases, leaving 5 bases between them. From germline, CDR1 is MNHEY and CDR2 SVGEGT. The length of the CDR3 is 13 residues. The CDR3 nucleotides read TGTGCCAGCAGTTACGGCGTCACCGGGGAGCTGTTTTTT. This sequence encodes CASSYGVTGELFF.

This clonotype is categorized as medium-sized. The rearrangement joins TRBV27 to TRBJ1-5; D is undetermined. The CDR3 runs to 13 residues. The germline gives CDR1 MNHEY, CDR2 SMNVEV (reference sequence). Trimming took 2 bases from V and 3 from J, leaving 5 bases between them. The DNA of the CDR3 is TGTGCCAGCAGTTTACACGACAATCAGCCCCAGCATTTT. It codes for CASSLHDNQPQHF.

The chain links TRBV30 to TRBJ1-2; D ambiguous. Germline CDR1 and CDR2: GTSNPN and SVGIG (reference sequence). V gave up 5 bases and J gave up 2 bases, with 15 bases separating them. This CDR3 comprises 14 residues. Written as DNA, the CDR3 is TGTGCCTGGTTATTTTACTCGGGGAACTATGGCTACACCTTC. Translation: CAWLFYSGNYGYTF. Using reference TRBV30 and TRBJ1-2 for the parts outside the CDR3, the full variable domain is SQTIHQWPATLVQPVGSPLSLECTVEGTSNPNLYWYRQAAGRGLQLLFYSVGIGQISSEVPQNLSASRPQDRQFILSSKKLLLSDSGFYLCAWLFYSGNYGYTFGSGTRLTVV.

The chain carries TRBV27 and TRBJ1-1, with a possible D match to TRBD1 (6 bases). CDR3 length: 11 residues. V was pared by 3 bases and J by 10 bases, with 9 bases between. Germline V CDR1 and CDR2: MNHEY, SMNVEV (reference sequence). CDR3 nucleotide sequence: TGTGCCAGCAGTTTCTCAGGGGCAGCTTTCTTT. Protein: CASSFSGAAFF.

The chain links TRBV5-1 to TRBJ2-7; 8 bases are shared with TRBD1. The CDR3 spans 15 residues. The junction had 4 bases not matched to a gene; V was cut back by 1 base and J by 1 base. Germline CDR1 is SGHRS and CDR2 is YFSETQ. CDR3 sequence reads: CASSLWQGASYEQYF. The CDR3 DNA sequence: TGCGCCAGCAGCTTGTGGCAGGGGGCTTCCTACGAGCAGTACTTC.

J is TRBJ1-1 and V is TRBV5-1; D unclear. CDR1 SGHRS and CDR2 YFSETQ come from the germline V gene. The CDR3 sequence is 14 residues long. V was shortened by 2 bases and J by 4 bases, with 12 bases between the two germline ends. This CDR3 is CASSFPDRITEAFF. Written as DNA, the CDR3 is TGCGCCAGCAGCTTCCCGGATAGGATCACTGAAGCTTTCTTT.

For this clonotype: A much larger clone differs from this one at a single base, so this may be a read error. The chain recombines TRBV29-1 with TRBJ1-2, with TRBD1 matching 9 bases. V was pared by 6 bases and J by 9 bases, with 14 bases of the junction left unmatched. Germline CDR1 is SQVTM and CDR2 is ANQGSEA. This CDR3 has 14 residues. CDR3: CSVLRGQGKYSYTF. DNA for the CDR3: TGCAGCGTCCTACGAGGACAGGGGAAGTATAGCTACACCTTC.

The chain carries TRBV6-2 or TRBV6-3 and TRBJ1-2, with D uncertain. This CDR3 comprises 13 residues. Per germline, CDR1 MNHEY and CDR2 SVGEGT. V was cut by 7 bases and J by 0 bases, with 9 bases left in between. The CDR3 nucleotides read TGTGCCAGCAACCCCGACGCTAACTATGGCTACACCTTC. Amino acids: CASNPDANYGYTF.

The chain recombines TRBV19 with TRBJ1-2; the match to TRBD1 covers 10 bases. This CDR3 contains 15 residues. Germline lookup yields CDR1 LNHDA and CDR2 SQIVND (reference sequence). The ends lost 4 bases at V and 4 bases at J; junction bases unmatched: 6. CDR3 coding DNA: TGTGCCAGTAGTACCGGACAGGGGGGCATCTATGGCTACACCTTC. As protein: CASSTGQGGIYGYTF.

This chain connects TRBV27 to TRBJ1-1; D is undetermined. The CDR3 sequence is 15 residues long. V dropped 3 bases and J dropped 5 bases, with 16 bases sitting between them. Germline CDR1 and CDR2: MNHEY and SMNVEV (reference sequence). CDR3 amino acids: CASSLIRVGGTEAFF. DNA for the CDR3: TGTGCCAGCAGTTTGATTCGGGTTGGAGGGACTGAAGCTTTCTTT.

The V gene is TRBV7-6, the J gene TRBJ2-3, with D possibly TRBD2 on 6 matching bases. The germline gives CDR1 SGHVS, CDR2 FNYEAQ. The CDR3 covers 15 residues. The V end lost 0 bases, the J end lost 7 bases, and 14 bases lay between the germline ends. The CDR3 loop is CASSLAARGLNTQYF. The CDR3 nucleotides read TGTGCCAGCAGCTTAGCGGCGCGGGGCCTGAATACGCAGTATTTT.

This clonotype was found a few times. The J gene is TRBJ2-6, the V gene TRBV19, with D uncertain. The germline V gene has CDR1 LNHDA and CDR2 SQIVND (reference sequence). Trimming stripped 0 bases from V and 0 bases from J, with 3 bases between. This CDR3 contains 15 residues. In DNA, the CDR3 is TGTGCCAGTAGTATAGACTCCTCTGGGGCCAACGTCCTGACTTTC. It encodes CASSIDSSGANVLTF.

This clonotype is labeled as medium-sized. V and J are TRBV29-1 and TRBJ2-7; perhaps TRBD1 as D (6 bases). CDR1 is SQVTM, CDR2 ANQGSEA, per germline. The CDR3 length is 12 residues. V dropped 3 bases and J dropped 5 bases, with 11 bases sitting between them. The CDR3 region is CSVDRQDNEQYF. CDR3 bases: TGCAGCGTTGACAGACAGGACAACGAGCAGTACTTC.

The V and J genes are TRBV13 and TRBJ1-2; D is ambiguous. Trimming removed 6 bases at V and 5 bases at J, with 22 bases between. The CDR3 length is 16 residues. Germline CDR1 and CDR2: PRHDT and FYEKMQ (reference sequence). The CDR3 DNA reads TGTGCCAGCAGGACCCCGAGGACGCCTCTTCGGTATGGCTACACCTTC. As protein: CASRTPRTPLRYGYTF.

The chain joins TRBV24-1 to TRBJ2-3; tentative D call: TRBD1 (6 bases). This CDR3 has 15 amino acids. CDR1 and CDR2 from the germline V gene are KGHDR and SFDVKD. V was clipped by 4 bases and J by 1 base, with 11 bases between them. CDR3 coding DNA: TGTGCCACCAGTGAGGGGGCCGGGCGCACAGATACGCAGTATTTT. This sequence encodes CATSEGAGRTDTQYF.

This chain links TRBV18 with TRBJ2-5, with D hard to call. Germline V gives CDR1 KGHSH, CDR2 LQKENI. V was trimmed by 3 bases and J by 5 bases, leaving 10 bases between them. The CDR3 totals 13 residues. The DNA for the CDR3 is TGTGCCAGCTCACCGAACGCACGGGAGACCCAGTACTTC. It encodes CASSPNARETQYF.